What follows is one T cell receptor beta chain and its context. This clonotype was counted between two and nine times. The antigen it binds to is not known. No base quality information exists; no much larger clone differs at one position. This specimen belongs to a study of T-cell memory formation after mild COVID-19 (dated by TCRdb to about 2021). Background on the whole study: TCR sequence clusters from the two donors were found to be largely donor specific. In a couple of donors, T-cell clones that expanded and contracted after mild COVID-19 were tracked by sequencing TCRalpha and TCRbeta repertoires over time. Two young, previously healthy adult volunteers, one female and one male, were included in the cohort. Overall study results and their limits: SARS-CoV-2 specificity of the second-wave clones peaking on day 37 was not confirmed. Clones contracting from day 15 to 85 had balanced CD4/CD8 phenotypes, while a second wave expanding from day 15 to 37 was biased towards CD4+. The study included only a couple of mild cases, and larger cohorts that include severe cases with pre-infection samples were judged to be necessary. Contracting CD4+ clones turned up mainly in the CM and EM memory subsets, whereas EMRA was where CD8+ clones were enriched. Some responding clones were detected in pre-infection memory, which suggested that pre-existing cross-reactive memory T cells had joined the SARS-CoV-2 response.

PBMCs were isolated by Ficoll-Paque density gradient centrifugation. CDR1 is given as SQVTM and CDR2 as ANQGSEA, both from the germline V gene. From the cysteine up to the phenylalanine, the CDR3 has a length of 15 residues. Only CDR3 DNA remains: 45 bases, in frame from the first base. After removal of 6 bases from V and 3 bases from J, the junction retains 7 bases not matched to a gene. The sequencer was an Illumina NovaSeq 6000. cDNA libraries for TCRalpha and TCRbeta were prepared by 5'RACE using constant-segment primers, with sample barcodes and unique molecular identifiers added. Trizol reagent was used to extract RNA from every sample. Libraries were amplified in two PCR steps, with a second sample barcode and Illumina TruSeq adapters added in the second step. Sequencing of libraries was performed on an Illumina NovaSeq with 2 x 150 bp paired-end reads. The authors' pipeline ran thus. Reads were demultiplexed and collapsed into UMI-guided consensus sequences with migec v1.2.7. Using mixcr v2.1.11, UMI consensuses were aligned to TRA and TRB V and J templates and then assembled into clonotypes. Clonotypes were classified as expanded or contracted when called significant by both edgeR and NoisET, with noise models trained on biological replicates. edgeR calls used a false discovery rate-adjusted p below 0.01 and a log2 fold-change threshold of 1. PCA with hierarchical clustering of max-normalized trajectories of the 1000 most abundant clonotypes was used as exploratory dynamics analysis. Each responding clone was given a CD4 or CD8 phenotype based on the CD4+ and CD8+ repertoires, which had been sequenced separately. Through fastp at Q25 and MiXCR, TCRdb rebuilt clones from the public reads, retaining in-frame beta chains. Each CDR3 protein appears once, grouped with its most common genes and DNA. These V and J calls are TCRdb output, not the study's own analysis. The sample data list some 200,000 distinct CDR3 sequences, and around 21% of these were observed just once. Approximately 22% of the sample belongs to the ten largest clones.

Sample: PBMCs or a T cell subset sorted from them (not recorded which). This TCR came from an adult woman who had mild COVID-19 (a few samples of this study predate the infection). The sample titles of this study are shuffled in the database, so cell type and time point are left out; the donor was told from shared clones. The chain links TRBV29-1 with TRBJ2-6, and TRBD1 matches 8 of the central bases. The CDR3 loop reads CSVRKDRGGANVLTF. The bases are TGCAGCGTCAGAAAAGACAGGGGTGGGGCCAACGTCCTGACTTTC.